This TCR beta chain is drawn from a study of cytomegalovirus exposure and HLA in healthy donors. Study-wide findings and caveats: Analyses of presence/absence relied on an assumption of roughly uniform sequencing depth across donors. Researchers counted 150 to 200 TCR beta chains as cytomegalovirus-associated. Several of the most significant clusters appeared linked to common viral pathogens, based on a later analysis. In a later analysis, the majority of CMV-associated beta chains seemingly showed HLA restriction.

The CDR3 runs 15 residues. The V and J ends lost 0 bases and 3 bases respectively, with 9 bases between them. Germline V gene data show CDR1 as MNHEY and CDR2 as SVGAGI. 60 Vbeta and 13 Jbeta primers were used in PCR. The assay was immunoSEQ multiplex PCR, and TCRdb's table has in-frame clones only and misses some. The sample contains around 100,000 clones, 60% to 80% of which appear only once. This clone was detected only a few times. Its antigen remains unknown. The clonotype was recovered from a man over 45 in good health and CMV-seropositive. Sample: PBMCs. The rearrangement joins TRBV6-5 to TRBJ2-1; no clear D. CDR3 protein: CASSYSGAVYNEQFF. CDR3 DNA: TGTGCCAGCAGTTACTCCGGTGCGGTCTACAATGAGCAGTTCTTC.